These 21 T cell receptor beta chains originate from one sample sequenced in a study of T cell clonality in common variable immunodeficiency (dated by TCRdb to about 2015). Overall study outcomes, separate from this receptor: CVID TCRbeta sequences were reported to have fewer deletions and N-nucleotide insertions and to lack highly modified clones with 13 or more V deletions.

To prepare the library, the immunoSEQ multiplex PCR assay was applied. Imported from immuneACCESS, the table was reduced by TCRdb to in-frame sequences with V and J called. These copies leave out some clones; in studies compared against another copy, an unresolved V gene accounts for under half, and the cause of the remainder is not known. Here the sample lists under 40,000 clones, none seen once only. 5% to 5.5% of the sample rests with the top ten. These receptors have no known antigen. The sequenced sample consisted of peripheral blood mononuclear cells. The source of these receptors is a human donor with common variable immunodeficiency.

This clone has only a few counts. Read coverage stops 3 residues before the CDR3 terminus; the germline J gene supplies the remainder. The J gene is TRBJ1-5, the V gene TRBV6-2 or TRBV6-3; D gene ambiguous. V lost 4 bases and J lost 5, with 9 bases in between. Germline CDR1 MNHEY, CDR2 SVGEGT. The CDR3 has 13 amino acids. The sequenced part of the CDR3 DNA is TGTGCCAGCAGTTCCACACCCTATCAGCCC. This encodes CASSSTPYQP. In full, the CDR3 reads CASSSTPYQPQHF.

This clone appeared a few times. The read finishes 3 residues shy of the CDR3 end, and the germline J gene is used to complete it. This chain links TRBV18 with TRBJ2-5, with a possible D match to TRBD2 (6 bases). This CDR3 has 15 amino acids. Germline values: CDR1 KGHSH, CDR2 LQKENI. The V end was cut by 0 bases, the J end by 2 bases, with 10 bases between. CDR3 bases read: TGTGCCAGCTCACCACCGCGTAGCGGACAAGAGACC. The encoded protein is CASSPPRSGQET. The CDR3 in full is CASSPPRSGQETQYF.

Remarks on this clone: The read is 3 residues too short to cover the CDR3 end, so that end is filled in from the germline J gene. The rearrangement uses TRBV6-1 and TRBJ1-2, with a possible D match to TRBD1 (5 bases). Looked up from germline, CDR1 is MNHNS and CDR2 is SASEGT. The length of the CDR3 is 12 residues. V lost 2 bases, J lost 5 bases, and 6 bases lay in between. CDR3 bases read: TGTGCCAGCAGTGAACAGGGATATGGC. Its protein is CASSEQGYG. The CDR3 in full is CASSEQGYGYTF.

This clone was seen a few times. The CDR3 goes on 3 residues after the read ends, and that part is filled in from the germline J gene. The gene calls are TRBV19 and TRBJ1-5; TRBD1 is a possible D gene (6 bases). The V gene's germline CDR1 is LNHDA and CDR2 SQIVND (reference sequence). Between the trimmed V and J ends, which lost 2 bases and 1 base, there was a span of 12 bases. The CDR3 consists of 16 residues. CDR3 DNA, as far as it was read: TGTGCCAGTAGTATATCGGACAGTTTGAGCAATCAGCCC. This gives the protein CASSISDSLSNQP. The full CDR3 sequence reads CASSISDSLSNQPQHF.

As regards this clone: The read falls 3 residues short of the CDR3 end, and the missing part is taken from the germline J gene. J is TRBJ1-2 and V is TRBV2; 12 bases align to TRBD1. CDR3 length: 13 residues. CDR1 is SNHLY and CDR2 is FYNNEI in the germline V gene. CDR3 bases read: TGTGCCAGCATTAAGGGACAGGGGGCTTCC. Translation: CASIKGQGAS. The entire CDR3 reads CASIKGQGASYTF.

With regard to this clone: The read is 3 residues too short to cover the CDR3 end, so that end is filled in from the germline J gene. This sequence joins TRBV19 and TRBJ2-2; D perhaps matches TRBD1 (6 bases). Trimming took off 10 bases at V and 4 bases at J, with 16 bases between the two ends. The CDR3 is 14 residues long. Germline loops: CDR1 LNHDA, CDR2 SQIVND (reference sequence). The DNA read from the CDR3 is TGTGCCACCTCCGGGACAACAGGCACCGGGGAG. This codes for CATSGTTGTGE. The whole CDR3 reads CATSGTTGTGELFF.

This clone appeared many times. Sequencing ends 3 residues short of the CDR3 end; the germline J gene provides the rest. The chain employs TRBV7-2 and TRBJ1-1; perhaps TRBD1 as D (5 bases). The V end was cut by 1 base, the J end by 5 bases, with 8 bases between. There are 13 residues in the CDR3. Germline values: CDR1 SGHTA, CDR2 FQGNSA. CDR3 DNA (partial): TGTGCCAGCAGCTTAGGGGCAGGGACTGAA. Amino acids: CASSLGAGTE. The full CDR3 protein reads CASSLGAGTEAFF.

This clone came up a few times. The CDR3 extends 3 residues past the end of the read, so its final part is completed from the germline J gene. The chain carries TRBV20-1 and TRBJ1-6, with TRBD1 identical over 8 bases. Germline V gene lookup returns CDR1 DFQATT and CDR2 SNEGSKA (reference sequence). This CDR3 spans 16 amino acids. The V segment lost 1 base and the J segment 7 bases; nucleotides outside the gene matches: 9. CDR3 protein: CSARAVPQGGNSPLHF. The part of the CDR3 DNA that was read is TGCAGTGCTAGAGCTGTCCCACAGGGGGGAAATTCACCC.

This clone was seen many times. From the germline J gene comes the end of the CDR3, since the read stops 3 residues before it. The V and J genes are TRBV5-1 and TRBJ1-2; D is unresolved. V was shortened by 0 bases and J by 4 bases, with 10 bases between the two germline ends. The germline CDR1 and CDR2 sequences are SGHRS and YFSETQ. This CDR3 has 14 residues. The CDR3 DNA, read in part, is TGCGCCAGCAGCTTGGAGGGCGAGGGCTATGGC. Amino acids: CASSLEGEGYG. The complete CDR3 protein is CASSLEGEGYGYTF.

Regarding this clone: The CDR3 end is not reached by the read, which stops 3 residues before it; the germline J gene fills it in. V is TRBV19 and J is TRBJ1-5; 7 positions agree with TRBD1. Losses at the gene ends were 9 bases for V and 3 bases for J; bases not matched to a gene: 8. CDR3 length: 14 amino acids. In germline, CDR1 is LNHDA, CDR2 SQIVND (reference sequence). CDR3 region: CARGDSSLNQPQHF. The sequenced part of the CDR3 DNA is TGTGCCAGGGGGGACAGCTCTCTCAATCAGCCC.

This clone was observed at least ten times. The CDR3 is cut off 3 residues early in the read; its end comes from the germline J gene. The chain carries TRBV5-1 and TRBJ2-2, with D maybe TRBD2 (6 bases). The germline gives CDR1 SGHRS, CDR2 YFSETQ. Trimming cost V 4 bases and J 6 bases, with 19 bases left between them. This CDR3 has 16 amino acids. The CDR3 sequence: CASSGGAVFFPGELFF. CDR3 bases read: TGCGCCAGCAGCGGCGGGGCAGTTTTCTTCCCCGGGGAG.

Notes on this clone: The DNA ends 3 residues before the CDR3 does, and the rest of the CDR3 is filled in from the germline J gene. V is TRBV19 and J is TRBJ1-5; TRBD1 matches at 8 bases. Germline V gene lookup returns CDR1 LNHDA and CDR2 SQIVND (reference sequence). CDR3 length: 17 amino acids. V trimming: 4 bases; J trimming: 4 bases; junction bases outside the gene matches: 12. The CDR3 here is CASSTAVLGTGNQPQHF. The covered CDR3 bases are TGTGCCAGTAGTACCGCAGTATTAGGGACAGGTAATCAGCCC.

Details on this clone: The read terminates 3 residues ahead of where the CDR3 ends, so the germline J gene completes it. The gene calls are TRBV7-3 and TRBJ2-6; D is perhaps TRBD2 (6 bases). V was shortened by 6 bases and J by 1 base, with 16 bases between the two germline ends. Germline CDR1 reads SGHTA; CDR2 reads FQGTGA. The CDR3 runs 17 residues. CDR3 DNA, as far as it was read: TGTGCCAGCAGGGAATACCGGGACTCTTCTGGGGCCAACGTC. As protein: CASREYRDSSGANV. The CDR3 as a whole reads CASREYRDSSGANVLTF.

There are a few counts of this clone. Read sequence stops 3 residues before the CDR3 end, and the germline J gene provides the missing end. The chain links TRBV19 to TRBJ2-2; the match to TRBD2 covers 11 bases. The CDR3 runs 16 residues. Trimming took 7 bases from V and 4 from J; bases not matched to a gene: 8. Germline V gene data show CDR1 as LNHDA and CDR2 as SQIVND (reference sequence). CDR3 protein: CASTAGTSGLTGELFF. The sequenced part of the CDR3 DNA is TGTGCCAGTACCGCCGGGACTAGCGGTCTCACCGGGGAG.

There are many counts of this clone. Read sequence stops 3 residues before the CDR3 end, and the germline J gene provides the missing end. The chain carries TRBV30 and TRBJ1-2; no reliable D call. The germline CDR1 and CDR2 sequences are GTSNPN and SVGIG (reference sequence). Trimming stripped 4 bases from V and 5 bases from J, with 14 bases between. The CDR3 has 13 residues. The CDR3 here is CAWNRETTYGYTF. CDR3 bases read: TGTGCCTGGAATCGAGAGACAACATATGGC.

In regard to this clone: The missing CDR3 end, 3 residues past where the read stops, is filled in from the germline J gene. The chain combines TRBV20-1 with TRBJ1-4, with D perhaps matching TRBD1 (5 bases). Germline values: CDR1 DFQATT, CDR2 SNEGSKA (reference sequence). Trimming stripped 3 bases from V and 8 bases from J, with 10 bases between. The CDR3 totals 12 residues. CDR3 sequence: CSASHRPEKLFF. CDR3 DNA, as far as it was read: TGCAGTGCTAGTCACAGGCCCGAAAAA.

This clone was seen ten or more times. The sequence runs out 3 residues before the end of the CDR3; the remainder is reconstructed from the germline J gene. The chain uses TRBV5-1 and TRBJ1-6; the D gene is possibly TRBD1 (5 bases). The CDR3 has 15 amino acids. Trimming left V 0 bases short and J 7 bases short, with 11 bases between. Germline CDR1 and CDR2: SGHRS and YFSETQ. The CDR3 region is CASSLEWGGNSPLHF. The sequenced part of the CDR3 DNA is TGCGCCAGCAGCTTGGAATGGGGGGGGAATTCACCC. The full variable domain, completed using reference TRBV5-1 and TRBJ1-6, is KAGVTQTPRYLIKTRGQQVTLSCSPISGHRSVSWYQQTPGQGLQFLFEYFSETQRNKGNFPGRFSGRQFSNSRSEMNVSTLELGDSALYLCASSLEWGGNSPLHFGNGTRLTVT.

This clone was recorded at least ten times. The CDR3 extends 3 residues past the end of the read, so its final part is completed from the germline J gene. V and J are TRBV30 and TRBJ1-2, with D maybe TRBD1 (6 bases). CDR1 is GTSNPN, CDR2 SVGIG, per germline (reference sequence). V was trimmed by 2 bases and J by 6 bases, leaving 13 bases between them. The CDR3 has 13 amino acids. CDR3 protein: CAWSPLRQDGYTF. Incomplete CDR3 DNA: TGTGCCTGGAGTCCTCTGCGACAGGATGGC.

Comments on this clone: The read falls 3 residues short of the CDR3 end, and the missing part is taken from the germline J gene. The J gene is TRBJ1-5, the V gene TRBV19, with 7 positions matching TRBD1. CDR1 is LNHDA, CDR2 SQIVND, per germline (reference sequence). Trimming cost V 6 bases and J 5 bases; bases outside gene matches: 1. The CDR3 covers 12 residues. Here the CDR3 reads CASRDRDQPQHF. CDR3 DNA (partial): TGTGCCAGTAGAGACAGGGATCAGCCC.

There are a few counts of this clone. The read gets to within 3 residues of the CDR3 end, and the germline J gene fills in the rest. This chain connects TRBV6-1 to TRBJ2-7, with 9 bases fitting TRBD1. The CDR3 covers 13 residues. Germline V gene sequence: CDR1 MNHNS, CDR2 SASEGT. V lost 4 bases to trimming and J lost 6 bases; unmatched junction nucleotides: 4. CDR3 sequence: CASSGTGVGEQYF. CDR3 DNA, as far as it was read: TGTGCCAGCAGTGGGACAGGGGTCGGCGAG.

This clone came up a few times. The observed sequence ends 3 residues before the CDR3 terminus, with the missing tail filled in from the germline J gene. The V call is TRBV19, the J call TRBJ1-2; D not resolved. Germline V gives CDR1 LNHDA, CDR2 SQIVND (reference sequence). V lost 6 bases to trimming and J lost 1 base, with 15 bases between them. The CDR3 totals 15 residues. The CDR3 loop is CASSPDGLFNYGYTF. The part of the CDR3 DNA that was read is TGTGCCAGTAGCCCCGACGGACTCTTTAACTATGGC.